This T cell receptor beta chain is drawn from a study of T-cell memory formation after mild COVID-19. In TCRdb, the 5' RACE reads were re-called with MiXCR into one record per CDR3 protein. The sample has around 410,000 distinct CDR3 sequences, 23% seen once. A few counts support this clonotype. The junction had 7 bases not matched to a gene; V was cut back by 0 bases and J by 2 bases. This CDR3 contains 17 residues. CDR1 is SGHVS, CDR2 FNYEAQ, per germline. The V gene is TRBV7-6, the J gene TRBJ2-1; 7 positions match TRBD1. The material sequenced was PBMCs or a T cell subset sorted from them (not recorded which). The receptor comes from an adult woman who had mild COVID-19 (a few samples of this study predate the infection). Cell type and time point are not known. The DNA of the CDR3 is TGTGCCAGCAGCTTAGCAGGTCAGGGGGTACCCTACAATGAGCAGTTCTTC. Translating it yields CASSLAGQGVPYNEQFF.